This T cell receptor (beta chain) was captured in a study of sequential checkpoint blockade in melanoma. Study-level information: Randomization was 1:1 between first-line nivolumab→ipilimumab and ipilimumab→nivolumab. After both sequences, patients received maintenance nivolumab.

Treatment here: randomized to nivolumab then ipilimumab (arm A) or the reverse (arm B). From thawed PBMCs, live CD3+CD8+ cells negative for CD19 and CD56 were sorted. Per germline, CDR1 ENHRY and CDR2 SYGVKD. CDR3 size: 16 residues. Trimming shortened V by 2 bases and J by 5 bases, and 18 bases separated the two germline ends. Here immunoSEQ multiplex PCR was the method, and the copy in TCRdb shows in-frame clones only, minus some. Among some 9,400 clones listed, 71% were seen once. Sequencing used CD8+ T cells sorted from blood (inferred from file names), obtained from a patient given nivolumab and ipilimumab in sequence. The TCR originated in a human donor with melanoma. This chain connects TRBV10-3 to TRBJ2-5; D is possibly TRBD2 (6 bases). The CDR3 DNA is TGTGCCATCAGTGAGCGGCCTATGGGGGGTGGGGAGACCCAGTACTTC. Its protein is CAISERPMGGGETQYF.